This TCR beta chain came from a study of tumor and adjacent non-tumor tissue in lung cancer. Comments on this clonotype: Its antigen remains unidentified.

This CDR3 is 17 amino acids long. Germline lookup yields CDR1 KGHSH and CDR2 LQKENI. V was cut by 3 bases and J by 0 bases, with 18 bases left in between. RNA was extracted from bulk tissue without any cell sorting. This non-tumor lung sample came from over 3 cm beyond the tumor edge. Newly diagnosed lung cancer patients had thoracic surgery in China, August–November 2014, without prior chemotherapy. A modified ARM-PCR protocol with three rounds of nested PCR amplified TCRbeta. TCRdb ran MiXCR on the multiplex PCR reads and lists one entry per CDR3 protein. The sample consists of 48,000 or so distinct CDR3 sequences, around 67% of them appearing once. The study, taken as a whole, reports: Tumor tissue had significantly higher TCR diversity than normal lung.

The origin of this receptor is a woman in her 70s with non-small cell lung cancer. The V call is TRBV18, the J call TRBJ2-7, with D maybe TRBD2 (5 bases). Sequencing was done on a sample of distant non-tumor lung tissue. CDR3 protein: CASSPRRSYGSSYEQYF. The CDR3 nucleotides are TGTGCCAGCTCACCTAGGAGGTCGTATGGTAGCTCCTACGAGCAGTACTTC.